In this sample, the clone carrying this T cell receptor (beta chain) turned up a few times. Its antigen remains unknown. Trimming stripped 10 bases from V and 2 bases from J, with 9 bases between. The CDR3 runs to 12 residues. A second about 6 to 12 cycle PCR used barcoded and J-beta primers. Unique molecular identifiers of 12 random nucleotides labeled each cDNA. TCRdb independently ran MiXCR on the 5' RACE reads; one entry per CDR3 protein. The sample carries about 730,000 distinct CDR3 sequences, approximately 43% recorded once. The data were obtained in a study of blood T cells in healthy people across ages. Notes on the study in general: Donor CMV infection status was unknown, possibly confounding age-related changes in expanded clonotypes. Greater diversity and more naive CD4+ cells were seen in long-lived donors than in aged donors. Diversity estimated from one million T cells was considered an underestimate.

Material: blood. This clonotype was obtained from an older woman in good health. The chain uses TRBV12-3 or TRBV12-4 and TRBJ1-5, with D unresolved. CDR3 DNA: TGTGCCACCTCCATGGGCAATCAGCCCCAGCATTTT. The encoded protein is CATSMGNQPQHF.